Listed below are T cell receptor beta chains from one sample, sequenced in a study of T cell changes during pregnancy in multiple sclerosis. The assay was immunoSEQ multiplex PCR, and TCRdb's table has in-frame clones only and misses some. Here the sample spans fewer than 40,000 clones, roughly 90% being singletons. The specimen was CD8+ T cells from peripheral blood mononuclear cells, collected in the first trimester of pregnancy. All receptors come from a female donor with multiple sclerosis, enrolled in a pregnancy study. CDR3s include the opening cysteine and the closing phenylalanine or tryptophan. The D gene is left open where the match is weak. Expanded clones are given a class, and other clones once, few, many or no size at all.

clone_size,d_call,v_call,j_call,cdr3_nt,cdr3_aa
NA,TRBD1,TRBV5-1,TRBJ2-1,TGCGCCAGCAGCTTGGGACAGGGGGCGGAAGAGCAGTTCTTC,CASSLGQGAEEQFF
NA,TRBD2,TRBV4-1,TRBJ2-1,TGCGCCAGCAGCCAAGAGGTAGCGGGAGCTTCCTACAATGAGCAGTTCTTC,CASSQEVAGASYNEQFF
NA,TRBD1,TRBV7-6,TRBJ1-5,TGTGCCAGCAGCCCGCATTTGGGACAGGGGGCCTGGAGCAATCAGCCCCAGCATTTT,CASSPHLGQGAWSNQPQHF
NA,NA,TRBV2,TRBJ1-2,TGTGCCAGCAGTGAGACAGATTACTATGGCTACACCTTC,CASSETDYYGYTF
NA,TRBD2,TRBV5-1,TRBJ2-7,TGCGCCAGCAGCCTACCCGGGACTAGCGTTGGCTACGAGCAGTACTTC,CASSLPGTSVGYEQYF
NA,NA,TRBV4-2,TRBJ2-6,TGTGCCAGCAGCCAAGAGGACTCGCACTCTGGGGCCAACGTCCTGACTTTC,CASSQEDSHSGANVLTF
NA,TRBD1,TRBV5-1,TRBJ2-4,TGCGCCAGCAGCCACCGGACAGGGGCAGCCACCTCATTAGCCAAAAACATTCAGTACTTC,CASSHRTGAATSLAKNIQYF
few,TRBD1,TRBV30,TRBJ1-1,TGTGCCTGGAGTACAGGGGGCTACACTGAAGCTTTCTTT,CAWSTGGYTEAFF
few,NA,TRBV2,TRBJ2-1,TGTGCCAGCAGTGAGACACGCCCGGGACTCCTCAACAATGAGCAGTTCTTC,CASSETRPGLLNNEQFF
NA,TRBD2,TRBV4-2,TRBJ2-5,TGTGCCAGCAGCCAAGAACTAGCGGGAGGGAAAGAGACCCAGTACTTC,CASSQELAGGKETQYF
NA,NA,TRBV7-8,TRBJ2-1,TGTGCCAGCAGCTCCGACGTGGTGGGGCTGACGTTCTCCTACAATGAGCAGTTCTTC,CASSSDVVGLTFSYNEQFF
NA,NA,TRBV6-6,TRBJ2-7,TGTGCCACGGGCGTGCCGGGGGAGCAGTACTTC,CATGVPGEQYF
once,NA,TRBV4-1,TRBJ2-1,TGCGCCAGCAGCCACCTTGTCTACAATGAGCAGTTCTTC,CASSHLVYNEQFF
NA,NA,TRBV5-6,TRBJ1-1,TGTGCCAGCAGCCTAATGACAATTCTGAACACTGAAGCTTTCTTT,CASSLMTILNTEAFF
NA,NA,TRBV4-1,TRBJ1-1,TGCGCCAGCAGCCCCCGACAGCAGGGAACTGAAGCTTTCTTT,CASSPRQQGTEAFF
NA,TRBD1,TRBV27,TRBJ2-1,TGTGCCAGCAGTTTATTGCCAGGGGGAATCGACAATGAGCAGTTCTTC,CASSLLPGGIDNEQFF
NA,TRBD2,TRBV7-8,TRBJ2-7,TGTGCCAGCAGCTCCCCAGGCCGGGGGGACGAGCAGTACTTC,CASSSPGRGDEQYF
NA,NA,TRBV5-1,TRBJ2-3,TGCGCCAGCAGCTTTAACGGGGGGCTACAGGGAAGCACAGATACGCAGTATTTT,CASSFNGGLQGSTDTQYF
large,NA,TRBV28,TRBJ1-3,TGTGCCAGCAGTTTAAGGGGTTCTGGAAACACCATATATTTT,CASSLRGSGNTIYF
NA,NA,TRBV19,TRBJ2-1,TGTGCCAGTAGTATAGGAACTAATGAGCAGTTCTTC,CASSIGTNEQFF
NA,TRBD1,TRBV7-2,TRBJ2-7,TGTGCCAGCAGCTTAGCATACAGGGGGCGTGGCGAGCAGTACTTC,CASSLAYRGRGEQYF
medium-sized,NA,TRBV6-4,TRBJ2-2,TGTGCCAGCAGTGACCTGGGACAGAACACCGGGGAGCTGTTTTTT,CASSDLGQNTGELFF
NA,TRBD2,TRBV7-9,TRBJ2-1,TGTGCCAGCAGCTTCATAGCGGGAGGCTACAATGAGCAGTTCTTC,CASSFIAGGYNEQFF
NA,TRBD1,TRBV6-6,TRBJ1-1,TGTGCCAGCTTGACAGGGGGCGAGGGAGACACTGAAGCTTTCTTT,CASLTGGEGDTEAFF
NA,NA,TRBV10-2,TRBJ2-1,TGCGCCAGCTCTCTCGGCCTAGCTATCAATGAGCAGTTCTTC,CASSLGLAINEQFF
NA,TRBD2,TRBV2,TRBJ2-1,TGTGCCAGCAGTGATAGCCTAGCGGGAGTGGGGCATGAGCAGTTCTTC,CASSDSLAGVGHEQFF
NA,NA,TRBV18,TRBJ1-2,TGTGCCAGCTCACCACTATTCGGGCCGGGAATAACAGCTAACTATGGCTACACCTTC,CASSPLFGPGITANYGYTF
NA,TRBD2,TRBV6-1,TRBJ2-5,TGTGCCAGCAGTGAAAAGGCGGGAGGGGGCGAGACCCAGTACTTC,CASSEKAGGGETQYF
NA,NA,TRBV11-1,TRBJ2-5,TGTGCCAGCAGCCGATTCGGACACTCCGAGTTCCAAGAGACCCAGTACTTC,CASSRFGHSEFQETQYF
NA,NA,TRBV7-2,TRBJ1-5,TGTGCCAGCAGCTTAAAAGGATGGGGCCAGCCCCAGCATTTT,CASSLKGWGQPQHF
NA,NA,TRBV5-1,TRBJ2-1,TGCGCCAGCAGCTTGGCAGCGGCTAGCTCCTACAATGAGCAGTTCTTC,CASSLAAASSYNEQFF
NA,NA,TRBV6-5,TRBJ2-7,TGTGCCAGCAAAGGGGTAGGGGCCTACGAGCAGTACTTC,CASKGVGAYEQYF
NA,TRBD2,TRBV9,TRBJ2-5,TGTGCCAGCAGCGATGGACTAGCGGGAGGGACCGACCAAGAGACCCAGTACTTC,CASSDGLAGGTDQETQYF
NA,NA,TRBV7-9,TRBJ1-2,TGTGCCAGCAGCCCAAGACAGCGACACTATGGCTACACCTTC,CASSPRQRHYGYTF
NA,NA,TRBV29-1,TRBJ1-3,TGCAGCGTTGAAGAAACGGGTGAACTGCTGAGAAACACCATATATTTT,CSVEETGELLRNTIYF
NA,NA,TRBV5-4,TRBJ1-2,TGTGCCAGCAGCTTGGTACAGCCTGAGCACTATGGCTACACCTTC,CASSLVQPEHYGYTF
NA,NA,TRBV6-4,TRBJ1-1,TGTGCCAGCAGTGAATTTCCAGGCACCTTCACTGAAGCTTTCTTT,CASSEFPGTFTEAFF
once,TRBD2,TRBV5-1,TRBJ2-2,TGCGCCAGCAGCCTTTGGGAGGGCCGAAACACCGGGGAGCTGTTTTTT,CASSLWEGRNTGELFF
NA,NA,TRBV4-1,TRBJ1-2,TGCGCCAGCAGCCACGCGAATGGCTATGGCTACACCTTC,CASSHANGYGYTF
NA,TRBD2,TRBV27,TRBJ2-2,TGTGCCAGCAGCTCGGGACTAGGGGGGACCGGGGAGCTGTTTTTT,CASSSGLGGTGELFF
NA,TRBD1,TRBV29-1,TRBJ2-1,TGCAGCGTTGAAGGACAGGGCGACGGGAATGAGCAGTTCTTC,CSVEGQGDGNEQFF